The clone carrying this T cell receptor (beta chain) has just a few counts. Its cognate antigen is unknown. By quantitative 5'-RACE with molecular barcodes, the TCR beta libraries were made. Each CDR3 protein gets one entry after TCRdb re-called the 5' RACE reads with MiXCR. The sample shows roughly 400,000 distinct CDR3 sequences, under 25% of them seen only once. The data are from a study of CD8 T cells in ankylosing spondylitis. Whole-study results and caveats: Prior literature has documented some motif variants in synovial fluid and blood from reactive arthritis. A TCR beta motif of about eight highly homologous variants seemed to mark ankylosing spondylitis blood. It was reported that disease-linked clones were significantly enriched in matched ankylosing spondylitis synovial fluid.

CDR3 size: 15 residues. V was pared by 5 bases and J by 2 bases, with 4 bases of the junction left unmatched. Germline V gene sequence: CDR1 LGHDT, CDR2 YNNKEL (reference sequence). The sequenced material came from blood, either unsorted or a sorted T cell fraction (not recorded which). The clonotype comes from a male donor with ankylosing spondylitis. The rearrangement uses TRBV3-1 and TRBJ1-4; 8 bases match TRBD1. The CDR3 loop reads CASSRRQGTNEKLFF. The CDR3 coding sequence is TGTGCCAGCAGCAGAAGACAGGGGACTAATGAAAAACTGTTTTTT.